Presented here are 11 T cell receptor beta chains from one specimen sequenced in a study of CD8 T cells in ankylosing spondylitis. TCRdb independently ran MiXCR on the 5' RACE reads; one entry per CDR3 protein. The sample contains 200,000 to 250,000 distinct CDR3 sequences, 6% to 8.5% of which appear only once. For these TCRs, the target antigens are not known. General study findings and limits: Within ankylosing spondylitis blood, a TCR beta motif made up of seven or eight highly homologous variants appeared to be characteristic.

The sequenced sample was blood, either unsorted or a sorted T cell fraction (not recorded which). These receptors all come from a male donor with ankylosing spondylitis.

This clonotype showed up many times. The chain combines TRBV6-2 or TRBV6-3 with TRBJ2-1; D is perhaps TRBD2 (6 bases). Per the germline V gene, CDR1 is MNHEY and CDR2 is SVGEGT. The CDR3 consists of 14 residues. Trimming took off 8 bases at V and 0 bases at J, with 11 bases between the two ends. The CDR3 protein is CASLAVSSYNEQFF. CDR3 DNA: TGTGCCAGCTTAGCGGTAAGCTCCTACAATGAGCAGTTCTTC.

This clonotype was observed at least ten times. This chain connects TRBV27 to TRBJ1-5, with D maybe TRBD1 (5 bases). The CDR3 spans 15 residues. Germline CDR1 is MNHEY and CDR2 is SMNVEV (reference sequence). V gave up 3 bases and J gave up 4 bases, with 13 bases separating them. The CDR3 sequence is CASSFGGRGNQPQHF. In DNA, the CDR3 is TGTGCCAGCAGTTTCGGCGGAAGGGGTAATCAGCCCCAGCATTTT.

This clonotype has only a few counts. The V and J genes are TRBV15 and TRBJ2-3; the D gene is possibly TRBD2 (5 bases). V was clipped by 1 base and J by 2 bases, with 7 bases between them. The CDR3 is made up of 14 amino acids. In germline, CDR1 is LNHNV, CDR2 YYDKDF (reference sequence). The CDR3 DNA is TGTGCCACCAGCAGAGCGGGGAACACAGATACGCAGTATTTT. Its translation is CATSRAGNTDTQYF.

This clonotype appeared many times. This chain connects TRBV4-3 to TRBJ1-1, with D perhaps TRBD1 (6 bases). Looked up from germline, CDR1 is LGHNA and CDR2 is YSLEER. There are 14 residues in the CDR3. V gave up 0 bases and J gave up 6 bases, with 11 bases separating them. Here the CDR3 DNA reads TGCGCCAGCAGCCAAGAAACAGGGTGGGCTGAAGCTTTCTTT. Its translation is CASSQETGWAEAFF.

The chain couples TRBV11-2 to TRBJ2-5; D gene unclear. Germline V CDR1 and CDR2: SGHAT, FQNNGV. The CDR3 extends over 16 amino acids. V dropped 1 base and J dropped 0 bases, with 12 bases sitting between them. The CDR3 loop reads CASSLGTSRYQETQYF. CDR3 DNA: TGTGCCAGCAGCTTAGGAACAAGCCGTTACCAAGAGACCCAGTACTTC. Using reference TRBV11-2 and TRBJ2-5 for the parts outside the CDR3, the full variable domain is EAGVAQSPRYKIIEKRQSVAFWCNPISGHATLYWYQQILGQGPKLLIQFQNNGVVDDSQLPKDRFSAERLKGVDSTLKIQPAKLEDSAVYLCASSLGTSRYQETQYFGPGTRLLVL.

This clonotype was seen more than once but under ten times. The chain recombines TRBV5-5 with TRBJ1-5; D not certain. Trimming pared 0 bases from V and 0 bases from J, leaving 10 bases between. CDR1 and CDR2 from the germline V gene are SGHKS and YYEKEE (reference sequence). The CDR3 is made up of 16 amino acids. DNA for the CDR3: TGTGCCAGCAGCTTGGGCCGAAGTGATAGCAATCAGCCCCAGCATTTT. Amino acids: CASSLGRSDSNQPQHF.

This clonotype was counted at least ten times. The chain couples TRBV4-3 to TRBJ1-3; no firm D call. V lost 0 bases and J 0 bases, leaving 9 bases between the germline ends. Germline V lookup: CDR1 LGHNA, CDR2 YSLEER. CDR3 length equals 16 residues. The CDR3 spells CASSQDSGISGNTIYF. CDR3 bases: TGCGCCAGCAGCCAAGATTCGGGCATCTCTGGAAACACCATATATTTT.

This clonotype was detected many times. This chain links TRBV27 with TRBJ2-7, with a possible D match to TRBD1 (5 bases). Trimming took 6 bases from V and 0 from J, leaving 9 bases between them. The CDR3 length is 13 residues. Per germline, CDR1 MNHEY and CDR2 SMNVEV (reference sequence). The CDR3 coding sequence is TGTGCCAGCAGCTTGCAGGGCTCCTACGAGCAGTACTTC. Protein sequence: CASSLQGSYEQYF.

This clonotype has a handful of counts. J is TRBJ2-3 and V is TRBV6-5; 14 nucleotides match TRBD2. This CDR3 has 17 residues. Germline CDR1 MNHEY, CDR2 SVGAGI. V gave up 2 bases and J gave up 7 bases; unmatched junction bases: 8. Here the CDR3 DNA reads TGTGCCAGCAGTTACAGGGGACTAGCGGGAGTTGCGTATACGCAGTATTTT. Amino acid sequence: CASSYRGLAGVAYTQYF.

This clonotype was detected many times. This rearrangement joins TRBV4-3 to TRBJ1-6; no definite D call. The germline V gene has CDR1 LGHNA and CDR2 YSLEER. The V end was cut by 0 bases, the J end by 7 bases, with 10 bases between. There are 15 residues in the CDR3. CDR3 sequence (DNA): TGCGCCAGCAGCCAAGAGCCGGGGAGGAATTCACCCCTCCACTTT. Its protein product is CASSQEPGRNSPLHF.

There are many counts of this clonotype. This chain joins TRBV6-2 or TRBV6-3 and TRBJ2-7; 8 bases map to TRBD2. The CDR3 consists of 17 residues. V trimming: 0 bases; J trimming: 2 bases; junction bases outside the gene matches: 9. Germline CDR1 is MNHEY and CDR2 is SVGEGT. CDR3 bases: TGTGCCAGCAGTTACTCCGGAGCGAGCGGGGGTACCTACGAGCAGTACTTC. This sequence encodes CASSYSGASGGTYEQYF.